This T cell receptor (beta chain) is from a study of cytomegalovirus exposure and HLA in healthy donors. PCR was performed using 60 Vbeta and 13 Jbeta primers. Here immunoSEQ multiplex PCR was the method, and the copy in TCRdb shows in-frame clones only, minus some. The repertoire consists of 80,000 to 95,000 clones, with approximately 86% occurring once and the leading ten covering around a tenth. With 1 base removed from V and 3 bases from J, the gap between germline ends came to 7 bases. The length of the CDR3 is 14 residues. Germline loops: CDR1 MGHRA, CDR2 YSYEKL. The sequenced sample was PBMCs. The chain links TRBV4-1 to TRBJ1-5; D is unresolved. This TCR came from a man aged 30 to 45 in good health and CMV-seropositive. The CDR3 DNA reads TGCGCCAGCAGCCAAGGACTTAACAATCAGCCCCAGCATTTT. Its protein product is CASSQGLNNQPQHF.